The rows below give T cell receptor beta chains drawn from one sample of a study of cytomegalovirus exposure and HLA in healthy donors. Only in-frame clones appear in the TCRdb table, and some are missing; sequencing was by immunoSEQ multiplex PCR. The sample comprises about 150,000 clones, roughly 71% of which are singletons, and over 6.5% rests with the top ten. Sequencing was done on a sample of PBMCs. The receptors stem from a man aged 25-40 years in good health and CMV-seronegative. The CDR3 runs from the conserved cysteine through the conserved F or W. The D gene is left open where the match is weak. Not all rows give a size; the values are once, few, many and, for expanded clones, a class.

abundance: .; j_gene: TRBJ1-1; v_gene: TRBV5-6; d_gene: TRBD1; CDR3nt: TGTGCCAGCAGCCCGCGACCCACAGGGGACACTGAAGCTTTCTTT; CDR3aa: CASSPRPTGDTEAFF
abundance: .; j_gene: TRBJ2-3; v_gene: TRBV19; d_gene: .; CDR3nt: TGTGCCAGTAGTATGCGGAGGGGACCTAGCACAGATACGCAGTATTTT; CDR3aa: CASSMRRGPSTDTQYF
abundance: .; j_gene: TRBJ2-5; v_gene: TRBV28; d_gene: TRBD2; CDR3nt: TGTGCCAGCAGTTTCGACGTAGCGGGGGGACAAGAGACCCAGTACTTC; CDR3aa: CASSFDVAGGQETQYF
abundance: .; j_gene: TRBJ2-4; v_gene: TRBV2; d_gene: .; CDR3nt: TGTGCCAGCACCCTCGAGTTAGCCAAAAACATTCAGTACTTC; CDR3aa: CASTLELAKNIQYF
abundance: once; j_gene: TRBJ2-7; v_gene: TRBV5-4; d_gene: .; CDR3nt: TGTGCCAGCAGCTTGGGGAGGGCTCGATCCTACGAGCAGTACTTC; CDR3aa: CASSLGRARSYEQYF
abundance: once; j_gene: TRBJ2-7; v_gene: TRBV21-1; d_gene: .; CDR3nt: TGTGCCAGCAGCAATTATGGGACTAGCGGGAGACCGATCTCCTACGAGCAGTACTTC; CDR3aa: CASSNYGTSGRPISYEQYF
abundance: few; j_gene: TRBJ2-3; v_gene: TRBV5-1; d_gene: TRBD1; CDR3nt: TGCGCCAGCATAGGGGGCTCTAGCACAGATACGCAGTATTTT; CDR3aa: CASIGGSSTDTQYF
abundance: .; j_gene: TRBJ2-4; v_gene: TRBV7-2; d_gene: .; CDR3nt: TGTGCCAGCAGCTTAGATCTGGCAGGAAACATTCAGTACTTC; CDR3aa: CASSLDLAGNIQYF
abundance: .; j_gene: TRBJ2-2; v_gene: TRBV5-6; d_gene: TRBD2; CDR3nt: TGTGCCAGCAGCTTGGTCCCGACTAGCGGGAACACCGGGGAGCTGTTTTTT; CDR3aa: CASSLVPTSGNTGELFF
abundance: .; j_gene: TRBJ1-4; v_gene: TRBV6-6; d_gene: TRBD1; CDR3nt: TGTGCCAGCAGTTCTTGGGGACAGCTTGAAAAACTGTTTTTT; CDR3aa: CASSSWGQLEKLFF
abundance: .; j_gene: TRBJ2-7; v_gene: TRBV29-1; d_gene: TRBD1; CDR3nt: TGCAGCGTGAACCTTCCGGACAGGGGTTCCTACGAGCAGTACTTC; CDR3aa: CSVNLPDRGSYEQYF
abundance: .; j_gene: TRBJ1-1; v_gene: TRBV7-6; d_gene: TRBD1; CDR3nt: TGTGCCAGCAGTCGTACAGGGGATACTGAAGCTTTCTTT; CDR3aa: CASSRTGDTEAFF
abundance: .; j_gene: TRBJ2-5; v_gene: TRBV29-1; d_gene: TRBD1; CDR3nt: TGCAGCGTAAGGGGACAGGGGTACCAGGGGACCCAGTACTTC; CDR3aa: CSVRGQGYQGTQYF
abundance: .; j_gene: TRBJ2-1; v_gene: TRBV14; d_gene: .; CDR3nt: TGTGCCAGCAGCCAGAGCGTGAATGAGCAGTTCTTC; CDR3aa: CASSQSVNEQFF
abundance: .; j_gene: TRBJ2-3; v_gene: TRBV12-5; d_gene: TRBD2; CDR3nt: TGTGCTAGTGGTTTGGCCTTTTCTAGCGGGGGGGCCTCGGTAGATACGCAGTATTTT; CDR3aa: CASGLAFSSGGASVDTQYF
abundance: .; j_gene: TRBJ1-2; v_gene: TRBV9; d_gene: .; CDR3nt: TGTGCCAGCAGCGTCGCGGCGGACTATGGCTACACCTTC; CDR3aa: CASSVAADYGYTF
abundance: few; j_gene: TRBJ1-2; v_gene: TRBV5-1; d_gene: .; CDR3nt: TGCGCCAGCACCAAGGATGGAGGACTTGGCTACACCTTC; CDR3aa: CASTKDGGLGYTF
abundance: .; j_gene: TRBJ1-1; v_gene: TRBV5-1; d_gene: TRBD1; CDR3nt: TGCGCCAGCAGCGTGTGGGACAGAGTCTCGCCGAACACTGAAGCTTTCTTT; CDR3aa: CASSVWDRVSPNTEAFF
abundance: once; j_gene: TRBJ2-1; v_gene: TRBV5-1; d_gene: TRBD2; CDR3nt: TGCGCCAGCAGCACTGGGACTAGCGGGGTTTACAATGAGCAGTTCTTC; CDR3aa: CASSTGTSGVYNEQFF
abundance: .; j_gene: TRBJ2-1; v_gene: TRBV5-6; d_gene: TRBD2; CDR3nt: TGTGCCAGCAGCTGGGAGGGCTCCCCCTCCTACAATGAGCAGTTCTTC; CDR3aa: CASSWEGSPSYNEQFF
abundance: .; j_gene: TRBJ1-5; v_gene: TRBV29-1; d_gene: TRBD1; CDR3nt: TGCAGCCCATCGGAGGGCAGGGGGAATCAGCCCCAGCATTTT; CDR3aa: CSPSEGRGNQPQHF
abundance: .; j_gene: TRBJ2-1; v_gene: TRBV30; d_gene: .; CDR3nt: TGTGCCTGGGGTGTCAGGGAACCCGAGCAGTTCTTC; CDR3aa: CAWGVREPEQFF
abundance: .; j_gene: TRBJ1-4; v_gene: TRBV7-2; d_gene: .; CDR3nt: TGTGCCAGCAGCGCTAGCCGGGATGAAAAACTGTTTTTT; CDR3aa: CASSASRDEKLFF
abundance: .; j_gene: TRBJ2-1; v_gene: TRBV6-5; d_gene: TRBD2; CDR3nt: TGTGCCGTGGCAGTACTAGCGGGAGGTTTCAATGAGCAGTTCTTC; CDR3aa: CAVAVLAGGFNEQFF
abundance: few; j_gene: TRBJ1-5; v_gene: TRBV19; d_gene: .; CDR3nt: TGTGCCAGTAGTTCCCGCTACAATCAGCCCCAGCATTTT; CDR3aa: CASSSRYNQPQHF
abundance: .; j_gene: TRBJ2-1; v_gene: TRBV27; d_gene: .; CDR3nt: TGTGCCAGCAGTTTTGGGCAGAAATACAATGAGCAGTTCTTC; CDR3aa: CASSFGQKYNEQFF
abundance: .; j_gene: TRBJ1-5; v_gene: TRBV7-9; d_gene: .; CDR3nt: TGTGCCAGCAGCTCCCCCGGGGATAGCAATCAGCCCCAGCATTTT; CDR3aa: CASSSPGDSNQPQHF
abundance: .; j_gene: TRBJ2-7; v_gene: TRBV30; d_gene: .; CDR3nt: TGTGCCTGGAGTGTAAGGCGGTCCCTTTGGTACGAGCAGTACTTC; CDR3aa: CAWSVRRSLWYEQYF
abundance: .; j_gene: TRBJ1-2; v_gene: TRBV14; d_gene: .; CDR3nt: TGTGCCAGCAGCCAAGAAGCAGGGGCTGAAGGCTACACCTTC; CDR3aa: CASSQEAGAEGYTF
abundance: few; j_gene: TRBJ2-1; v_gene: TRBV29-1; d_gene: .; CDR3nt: TGCAGCGTTTCCCGACAGTACAATGAGCAGTTCTTC; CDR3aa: CSVSRQYNEQFF
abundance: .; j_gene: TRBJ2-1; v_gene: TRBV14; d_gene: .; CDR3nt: TGTGCCAGCAGCCAAGATTTGGTCGGGGGGCCGGGTAATGAGCAGTTCTTC; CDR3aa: CASSQDLVGGPGNEQFF
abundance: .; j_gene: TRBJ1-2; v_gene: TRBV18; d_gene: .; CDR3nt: TGTGCCAGCTCACCTTCCCTCTTAGAAGCGAGCTATGGCTACACCTTC; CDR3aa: CASSPSLLEASYGYTF
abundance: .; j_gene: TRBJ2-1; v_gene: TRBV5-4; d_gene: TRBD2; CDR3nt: TGTGCCAGCAGCTTCTCCTACGGGGGGAGCTCCTACAATGAGCAGTTCTTC; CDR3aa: CASSFSYGGSSYNEQFF
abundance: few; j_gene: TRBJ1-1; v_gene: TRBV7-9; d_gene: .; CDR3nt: TGTGCCAGCAGCTTAGGACAGTTGGCTGAAGCTTTCTTT; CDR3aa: CASSLGQLAEAFF
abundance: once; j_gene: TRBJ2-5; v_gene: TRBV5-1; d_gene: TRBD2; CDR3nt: TGCGCCAGCAGCTTTTGGAGCGGGGGGGCTAGGGAGACCCAGTACTTC; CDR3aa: CASSFWSGGARETQYF
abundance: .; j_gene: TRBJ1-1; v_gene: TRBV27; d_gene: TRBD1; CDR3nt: TGTGCCAGCTACAGGGGCGCGGACACTGAAGCTTTCTTT; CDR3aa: CASYRGADTEAFF
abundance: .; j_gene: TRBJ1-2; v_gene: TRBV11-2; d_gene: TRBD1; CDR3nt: TGTGCCAGCAGCCTAGGAGGGGGCTGGGGCTACACCTTC; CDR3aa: CASSLGGGWGYTF
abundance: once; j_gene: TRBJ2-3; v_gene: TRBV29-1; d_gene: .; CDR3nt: TGCAGCGTTGTGGAGGGATACACAGATACGCAGTATTTT; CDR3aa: CSVVEGYTDTQYF
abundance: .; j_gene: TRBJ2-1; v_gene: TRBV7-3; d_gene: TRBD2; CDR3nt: TGTGCCAGCAGCCCCTCGAGTAGCGGGGGCCATGAGCAGTTCTTC; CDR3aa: CASSPSSSGGHEQFF
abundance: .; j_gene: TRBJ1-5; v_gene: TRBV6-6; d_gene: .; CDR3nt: TGTGCCAGCAGTCCAGGACAGCAAGTCAATCAGCCCCAGCATTTT; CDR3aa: CASSPGQQVNQPQHF
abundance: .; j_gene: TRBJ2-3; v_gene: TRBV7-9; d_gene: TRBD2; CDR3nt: TGTGCCAGCAGCCCTAGCGGGAGGACAGATACGCAGTATTTT; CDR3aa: CASSPSGRTDTQYF
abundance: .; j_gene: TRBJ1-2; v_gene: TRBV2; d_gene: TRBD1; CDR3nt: TGTGCCAGCAGAGCTGGGACAGCTGAGAACTATGGCTACACCTTC; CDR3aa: CASRAGTAENYGYTF
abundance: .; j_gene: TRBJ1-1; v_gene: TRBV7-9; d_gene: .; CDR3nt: TGTGCCAGCAGCCGATCCGCAACGGAGGCTTTCTTT; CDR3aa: CASSRSATEAFF
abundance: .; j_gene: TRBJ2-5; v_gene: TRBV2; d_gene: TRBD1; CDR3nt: TGTGCCAGCGTCGTCGCACAGGGGGCTCTTCAGACCCAGTACTTC; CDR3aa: CASVVAQGALQTQYF
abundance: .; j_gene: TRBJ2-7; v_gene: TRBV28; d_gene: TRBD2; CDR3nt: TGTGCCAGCAGGACTCCACTAGCGGGAGTCTACGAGCAGTACTTC; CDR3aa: CASRTPLAGVYEQYF